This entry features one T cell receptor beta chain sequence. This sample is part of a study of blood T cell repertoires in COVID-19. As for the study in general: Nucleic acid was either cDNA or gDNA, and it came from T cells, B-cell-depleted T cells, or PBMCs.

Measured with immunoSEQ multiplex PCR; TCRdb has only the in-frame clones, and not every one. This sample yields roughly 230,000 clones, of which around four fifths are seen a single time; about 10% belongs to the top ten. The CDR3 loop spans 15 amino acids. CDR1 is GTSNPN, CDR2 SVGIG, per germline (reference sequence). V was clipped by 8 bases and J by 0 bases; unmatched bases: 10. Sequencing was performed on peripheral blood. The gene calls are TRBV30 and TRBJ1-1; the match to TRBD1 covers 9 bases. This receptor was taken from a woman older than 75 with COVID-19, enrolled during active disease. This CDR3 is CAQLGQGWVNTEAFF. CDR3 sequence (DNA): TGTGCCCAGTTGGGACAGGGTTGGGTGAACACTGAAGCTTTCTTT.